This TCR beta chain was documented in a study of blood T cell repertoires in COVID-19. At the level of the study: Some COVID-19 samples were acute and others convalescent; all came from the United States, Italy and Spain.

Deletions cut 7 bases from V and 3 bases from J, with 25 bases between. CDR3 length equals 18 residues. Germline V gives CDR1 SNHLY, CDR2 FYNNEI. The table came from immunoSEQ multiplex PCR; TCRdb's copy has only in-frame clones and leaves some out. The sample includes 300,000 or so clones, over 70% of them seen just once. Sequencing was done on a sample of peripheral blood. The chain carries TRBV2 and TRBJ2-1; a weak D match, TRBD1 (6 bases). This TCR was sampled from a woman aged 40 to 50 who had recovered from COVID-19. DNA of the CDR3: TGTGCCAGCAATTGGGCCCGGTCCCAGGGGAACAACTACAATGAGCAGTTCTTC. This translates into CASNWARSQGNNYNEQFF.